This passage covers 18 T cell receptor beta chains from one sample sequenced in a study of blood T cells in healthy people across ages. Together with a sample-barcoded 5' primer, a J-beta primer mix was included in a second PCR lasting about 6 to 12 cycles. TCRdb processed the 5' RACE reads anew with MiXCR; each CDR3 protein has one entry. This sample has under 2,000,000 distinct CDR3 sequences, with 40% to 55% found just once. The material sequenced was blood. Receptors were obtained from a woman aged 40 to 55 in good health.

The chain combines TRBV21-1 with TRBJ1-1; TRBD1 is taken as the D call from the table, unchecked against the DNA. TRBV21-1 is labeled a pseudogene. The length of the CDR3 is 14 residues. CDR3 residues: CASSRGQINTEAFF. CDR3 in DNA: TGTGCCAGCAGCAGGGGACAGATAAACACTGAAGCTTTCTTT.

V usage is TRBV9 and J usage is TRBJ2-1, with TRBD1 as a possible D gene (6 bases). Germline V CDR1 and CDR2: SGDLS, YYNGEE. Trimming removed 0 bases from V and 5 bases from J, with 12 bases in between. The CDR3 has 15 amino acids. CDR3 residues: CASSVVQGSNNEQFF. The DNA for the CDR3 is TGTGCCAGCAGCGTAGTACAGGGTAGTAACAATGAGCAGTTCTTC. Full variable domain (outside the CDR3, taken from reference TRBV9 and TRBJ2-1): DSGVTQTPKHLITATGQRVTLRCSPRSGDLSVYWYQQSLDQGLQFLIQYYNGEERAKGNILERFSAQQFPDLHSELNLSSLELGDSALYFCASSVVQGSNNEQFFGPGTRLTVL.

This chain joins TRBV3-1 and TRBJ2-1; TRBD2 matches 10 bases. Per germline, CDR1 LGHDT and CDR2 YNNKEL (reference sequence). The CDR3 is made up of 15 amino acids. V lost 7 bases and J lost 4; bases outside the gene matches: 7. CDR3 in DNA: TGTGCCAGCAACAAGCGGGGGGGCGTTTACAATGAGCAGTTCTTC. Translated, it gives CASNKRGGVYNEQFF.

The V call is TRBV4-3, the J call TRBJ2-5; possible D gene TRBD1, 6 bases. The V gene lost 1 base and the J gene lost 4 bases, with 10 bases spanning the gap. The CDR3 is 14 amino acids. Germline V gene lookup returns CDR1 LGHNA and CDR2 YSLEER. Written as DNA, the CDR3 is TGCGCCAGCAGCCAAGGACAGGAGGCAGAGACCCAGTACTTC. As protein: CASSQGQEAETQYF.

The chain has TRBV7-9 and TRBJ2-6; D ambiguous. Germline lookup yields CDR1 SEHNR and CDR2 FQNEAQ (reference sequence). V lost 2 bases, J lost 0 bases, and 8 bases lay in between. The CDR3 covers 16 residues. CDR3 in amino acids: CASSLLGLSGANVLTF. The DNA of the CDR3 is TGTGCCAGCAGCTTATTAGGGCTCTCTGGGGCCAACGTCCTGACTTTC.

V is TRBV12-3 or TRBV12-4 and J is TRBJ1-1, with no clear D. The germline V and J ends were trimmed by 6 bases and 8 bases, with 16 bases remaining between them. The CDR3 length is 13 residues. The CDR3, as DNA: TGTGCCAGCAGCCCATGGACGAGTGGAGAAGCTTTCTTT. Translated, it gives CASSPWTSGEAFF.

The rearrangement joins TRBV7-2 to TRBJ2-5; 9 bases are shared with TRBD2. The end of the DNA is better explained by TRBJ2-7, so the J call may be wrong. This CDR3 contains 14 residues. Germline CDR1 is SGHTA and CDR2 is FQGNSA. The CDR3 is CASSLLAGFYEQYF. As DNA, the CDR3 is TGTGCCAGCAGCTTACTAGCGGGGTTTTACGAGCAGTACTTC.

The sample holds a few counts of this clonotype. The chain couples TRBV12-3 or TRBV12-4 to TRBJ1-2; no clear D gene. V lost 2 bases and J lost 4, with 5 bases in between. The CDR3 loop spans 12 amino acids. The CDR3 spells CASSLNTYGYTF. The CDR3 bases are TGTGCCAGCAGTTTAAACACCTATGGCTACACCTTC.

This chain connects TRBV6-5 to TRBJ2-1; D is perhaps TRBD2 (6 bases). V lost 8 bases, J lost 10 bases, and 15 bases lay in between. The CDR3 is 12 amino acids. Germline V lookup: CDR1 MNHEY, CDR2 SVGAGI. The CDR3 coding sequence is TGTGCCAGCCACGGGACTCCCCGCGAGCAGTTCTTC. Protein sequence: CASHGTPREQFF.

This clonotype showed up just a few times. The V call is TRBV6-5, the J call TRBJ1-2, with D possibly matching TRBD1 (6 bases). Germline CDR1 is MNHEY and CDR2 is SVGAGI. CDR3 length equals 15 residues. Trimming cost V 7 bases and J 5 bases, with 20 bases left between them. CDR3 region: CASTKTRQDHYGYTF. The CDR3 region has the DNA TGTGCCAGCACTAAAACTCGACAGGACCATTATGGCTACACCTTC.

The CDR3 loop reads CASLGGGVQPQHF. For the CDR3, the DNA is TGTGCCAGCCTTGGGGGGGGCGTTCAGCCCCAGCATTTT. This chain links TRBV12-3 or TRBV12-4 with TRBJ1-5; D may be TRBD1 (6 bases). V lost 8 bases to trimming and J lost 6 bases, with 14 bases between them. The CDR3 has 13 residues.

V and J are TRBV4-1 and TRBJ2-7; D is ambiguous. The CDR3 runs to 14 residues. CDR1 is MGHRA and CDR2 is YSYEKL in the germline V gene. Trimming shortened V by 1 base and J by 1 base, and 8 bases separated the two germline ends. CDR3 nucleotides: TGCGCCAGCAGCCAAGTAGCCGTTTCCTACGAGCAGTACTTC. Translated, it gives CASSQVAVSYEQYF.

The V gene is TRBV19, the J gene TRBJ2-1; TRBD2 agrees at 9 bases. Germline assignment: CDR1 LNHDA and CDR2 SQIVND (reference sequence). The CDR3 is made up of 15 amino acids. The V segment lost 7 bases and the J segment 7 bases; nucleotides outside the gene matches: 11. The chain's CDR3 is CASNGAGGPVNEQFF. The CDR3 DNA is TGTGCCAGTAATGGAGCGGGGGGCCCGGTGAATGAGCAGTTCTTC.

The CDR3 reads CASSLGRLAGSTDTQYF. CDR3 nucleotide sequence: TGTGCCAGCAGCTTAGGGAGGTTAGCGGGGAGCACAGATACGCAGTATTTT. The gene calls are TRBV7-9 and TRBJ2-3; TRBD2 agrees at 8 bases. V lost 1 base to trimming and J lost 0 bases; unmatched junction nucleotides: 6. Germline CDR1 SEHNR, CDR2 FQNEAQ (reference sequence). The CDR3 has 17 residues.

This clonotype was detected only a few times. The chain joins TRBV12-3 or TRBV12-4 to TRBJ1-5; D gene unclear. This CDR3 contains 15 residues. Between the trimmed V and J ends, which lost 4 bases and 3 bases, there was a span of 13 bases. CDR3 amino acids: CASSSQWAVNQPQHF. CDR3 DNA: TGTGCCAGCAGTTCCCAGTGGGCGGTCAATCAGCCCCAGCATTTT.

This clonotype was observed a few times. The chain is built from TRBV5-1 and TRBJ2-2; perhaps TRBD1 as D (6 bases). Trimming removed 1 base at V and 5 bases at J, with 12 bases between. The V gene's germline CDR1 is SGHRS and CDR2 YFSETQ. The CDR3 totals 15 residues. The CDR3 DNA sequence: TGCGCCAGCAGCTTGAAACAACAGGGAACCGGGGAGCTGTTTTTT. Residues: CASSLKQQGTGELFF.

The rearrangement uses TRBV9 and TRBJ2-3; no clear D gene. The CDR3 runs to 16 residues. Germline values: CDR1 SGDLS, CDR2 YYNGEE. V lost 1 base, J lost 0 bases, and 12 bases lay in between. CDR3 DNA: TGTGCCAGCAGCGTAAGCCCGCGGTCGAGCACAGATACGCAGTATTTT. It yields the protein CASSVSPRSSTDTQYF.

The chain has TRBV15 and TRBJ2-1, with D tentatively TRBD1 (6 bases). Germline loops: CDR1 LNHNV, CDR2 YYDKDF (reference sequence). The CDR3 sequence is 17 residues long. Trimming removed 2 bases at V and 3 bases at J, with 17 bases between. The CDR3 DNA is TGTGCCACCAGCAGACAAGACAGGACCCGTGGCTACAATGAGCAGTTCTTC. It encodes CATSRQDRTRGYNEQFF.